A selection of T cell receptor beta chains follows, all from one sample in a study of T cells in Graves' hyperthyroidism and ophthalmopathy. Using its own MiXCR run on the multiplex PCR reads, TCRdb lists one record per CDR3 protein. The sample carries under 650,000 distinct CDR3 sequences, 15% to 20% recorded once. The sequenced material came from blood. The receptors come from a woman aged 25 to 39 with Graves' hyperthyroidism. Each CDR3 is given with its conserved first and last residue. D genes are given only for firm matches. Clone size is shown for a subset of rows, as once, few, many or a class of expanded clone.

>few|TRBJ2-5|TRBD1|TRBV5-1
TGCGCCAGCAACCAGGGGGCGGCGGAGACCCAGTACTTC
CASNQGAAETQYF
>NA|TRBJ2-1|NA|TRBV11-2
TGTGCCAGCAGCACTCTTAGAAAAGAGCAGTTCTTC
CASSTLRKEQFF
>many|TRBJ2-1|NA|TRBV9
TGTGCCAGCAGCGCAAGCTACAATGAGCAGTTCTTC
CASSASYNEQFF
>many|TRBJ2-7|TRBD2|TRBV30
TGTGCCTGGAGCATAGCGGGAGCGTACGAGCAGTACTTC
CAWSIAGAYEQYF
>NA|TRBJ2-3|TRBD2|TRBV10-3
TGTGCCATCAGTGGGGTACTAGCGGGAGGGCCGGGTACGCAGTATTTT
CAISGVLAGGPGTQYF
>few|TRBJ2-3|TRBD1|TRBV30
TGTGCCTGGAGTGTACCCAGGGGGCGTAGAACCCATACGCAGTATTTT
CAWSVPRGRRTHTQYF
>NA|TRBJ2-1|NA|TRBV7-9
TGTGCCAGCAGGCCAGGGGAGGGTGGGAATGAGCAGTTCTTC
CASRPGEGGNEQFF
>many|TRBJ1-1|NA|TRBV9
TGTGCCAGCAGCGTAGCTACAATGAACACTGAAGCTTTCTTT
CASSVATMNTEAFF
>many|TRBJ2-4|NA|TRBV12-3/TRBV12-4
TGTGCCAGCAGCCTGGGGGAAAACATTCAGTACTTC
CASSLGENIQYF
>many|TRBJ1-5|TRBD1|TRBV28
TGTGCCAGCAGTCCCCGTTTGTACAGGGGGGAGCAGCCCCAGCATTTT
CASSPRLYRGEQPQHF
>many|TRBJ1-2|TRBD1|TRBV7-2
TGTGCCAGCAGTTGGGGACAGGGTAACTATGGCTACACCTTC
CASSWGQGNYGYTF
>NA|TRBJ1-3|NA|TRBV19
TGTGCCAGCCGCGCGAGGGGGTCGACTGGAAACACCATATATTTT
CASRARGSTGNTIYF
>NA|TRBJ2-3|TRBD2|TRBV6-1
TGTGCCAGCAGTGTTGGTGGGAGGGACACAGATACGCAGTATTTT
CASSVGGRDTDTQYF
>NA|TRBJ2-3|TRBD1|TRBV11-2
TGTGCCAGCAGACCACAGGGGGAAAGCACAGATACGCAGTATTTT
CASRPQGESTDTQYF
>NA|TRBJ2-3|NA|TRBV5-6
TGTGCCAGCAGCTTGAGACCCAGAGACACAGATACGCAGTATTTT
CASSLRPRDTDTQYF
>many|TRBJ1-1|NA|TRBV6-1
TGTGCCAGCAACCGGGGGAGCCACACTGAAGCTTTCTTT
CASNRGSHTEAFF
>NA|TRBJ1-5|NA|TRBV28
TGTGCCAGTTTACAGGCTAATCAGCCCCAGCATTTT
CASLQANQPQHF
>many|TRBJ2-7|TRBD2|TRBV20-1
TGCAGTGCTAGGGGGACTAGCGGTCGTCCCGAGCAGTACTTC
CSARGTSGRPEQYF
>NA|TRBJ2-1|TRBD2|TRBV7-9
TGTGCCAGCAGCTCCCCTAGCGGGAGGGCCCCCACTTCTTCCTACAATGAGCAGTTCTTC
CASSSPSGRAPTSSYNEQFF
>many|TRBJ2-1|TRBD1|TRBV5-1
TGCGCCAGCAGCACGACGTTTGGGACAGGGACCTACAATGAGCAGTTCTTC
CASSTTFGTGTYNEQFF
>many|TRBJ1-2|NA|TRBV20-1
TGCAGTGCTAGAGATGTGCGGGATTCAGATGGCTACACCTTC
CSARDVRDSDGYTF
>NA|TRBJ2-7|TRBD1|TRBV18
TGTGCCAGCTCACCGGGGACAGGCTTTTCCTACGAGCAGTACTTC
CASSPGTGFSYEQYF
>many|TRBJ2-4|TRBD1|TRBV6-1
TGTGCCAGCAGCCCGAAGGGGGACAGGCGTTTAGCCAAAAACATTCAGTACTTC
CASSPKGDRRLAKNIQYF
>many|TRBJ2-7|NA|TRBV28
TGTGCCAGCAGTTTGGACCCCACCTACGAGCAGTACTTC
CASSLDPTYEQYF
>NA|TRBJ1-1|NA|TRBV7-9
TGTGCCAGCGCCGTAGGGGGGACTGAAGCTTTCTTT
CASAVGGTEAFF
>many|TRBJ1-1|TRBD1|TRBV29-1
TGCAGCGTTGCAGGGACAGGGTCTGAAGCTTTCTTT
CSVAGTGSEAFF
>NA|TRBJ2-3|NA|TRBV6-4
TGTGCCAGCAGTGAAATCCTTATCCGGGGGAGCACAGATACGCAGTATTTT
CASSEILIRGSTDTQYF
>few|TRBJ1-1|NA|TRBV15
TGTGCCACCAGCAGAGGTTTGTCAGGCGAGGGTACTGAAGCTTTCTTT
CATSRGLSGEGTEAFF
>NA|TRBJ1-4|NA|TRBV6-1
TGTGCCAGCAGTGAATTAGGGAATGAAAAACTGTTTTTT
CASSELGNEKLFF
>many|TRBJ2-1|TRBD2|TRBV10-3
TGTGCCATCAGTGAGTCGACAAGGACTAGCGGGTACAATGAGCAGTTCTTC
CAISESTRTSGYNEQFF
>many|TRBJ2-7|TRBD2|TRBV20-1
TGCAGTGCTAGGGGGACTAGCGGTACCTACGAGCAGTACTTC
CSARGTSGTYEQYF
>NA|TRBJ1-6|NA|TRBV6-6
TGTGCCAGCAGTTACGAGAGGGGGACCAATAATTCACCCCTCCACTTT
CASSYERGTNNSPLHF
>many|TRBJ2-7|NA|TRBV11-2
TGTGCCAGCAGCTTAGATACGGACTCCTACGAGCAGTACTTC
CASSLDTDSYEQYF
>few|TRBJ2-7|TRBD1|TRBV7-9
TGTGCCAGCAGCTTATCGGAGAGCGCAGGGGGCGAGCAGTACTTC
CASSLSESAGGEQYF
>many|TRBJ1-5|NA|TRBV2
TGTGCCAGCAGTCGCACGGGACACACAATGAACCAGCCCCAGCATTTT
CASSRTGHTMNQPQHF